This T cell receptor (beta chain) was observed in a study of OX40 agonist ivuxolimab in advanced cancers. As for this clone: Its antigen remains unidentified.

Measured with immunoSEQ multiplex PCR; TCRdb has only the in-frame clones, and not every one. Among about 93,000 clones listed, 94% were seen once. Study-wide findings and caveats: At 0.1-3.0 mg/kg, partial responders had clonal expansion among the lowest observed. CD8+ T cells averaged more expanded clones than CD4+.

Trimming shortened V by 0 bases and J by 10 bases, and 18 bases separated the two germline ends. This CDR3 contains 15 residues. Germline V CDR1 and CDR2: LGHNA, YNFKEQ. This TCR derives from an adult with an advanced solid tumor such as melanoma, head and neck, liver or kidney cancer. The V and J genes are TRBV4-2 and TRBJ1-1, with TRBD1 as a possible D gene (6 bases). The sample was CD4+ or CD8+ T cells sorted from blood, taken in a trial of the OX40 agonist ivuxolimab. The DNA of the CDR3 is TGTGCCAGCAGCCAAGATTGGCATCAGGGGACGGGAGCTTTCTTT. This gives the protein CASSQDWHQGTGAFF.